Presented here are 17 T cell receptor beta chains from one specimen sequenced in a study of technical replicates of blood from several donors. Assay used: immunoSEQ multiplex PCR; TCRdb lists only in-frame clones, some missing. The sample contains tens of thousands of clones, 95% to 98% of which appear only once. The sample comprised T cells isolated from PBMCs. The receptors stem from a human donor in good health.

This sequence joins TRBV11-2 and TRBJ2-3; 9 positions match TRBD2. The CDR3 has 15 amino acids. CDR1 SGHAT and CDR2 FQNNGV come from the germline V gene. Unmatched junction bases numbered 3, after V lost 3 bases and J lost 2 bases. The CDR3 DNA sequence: TGTGCCAGCAGCTTTACTAGCGGGTTCACAGATACGCAGTATTTT. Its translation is CASSFTSGFTDTQYF.

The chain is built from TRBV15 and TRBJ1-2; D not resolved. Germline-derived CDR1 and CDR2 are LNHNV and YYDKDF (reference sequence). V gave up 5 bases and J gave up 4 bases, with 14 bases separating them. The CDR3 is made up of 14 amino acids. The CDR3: CATSPPDFLYGYTF. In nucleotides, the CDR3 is TGTGCCACCAGCCCCCCAGACTTTCTCTATGGCTACACCTTC.

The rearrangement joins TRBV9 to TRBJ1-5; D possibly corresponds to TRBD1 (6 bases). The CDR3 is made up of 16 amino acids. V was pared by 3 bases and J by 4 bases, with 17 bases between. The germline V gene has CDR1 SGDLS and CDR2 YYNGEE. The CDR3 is CASSAGGGQENQPQHF. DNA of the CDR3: TGTGCCAGCAGCGCCGGGGGGGGCCAAGAAAATCAGCCCCAGCATTTT.

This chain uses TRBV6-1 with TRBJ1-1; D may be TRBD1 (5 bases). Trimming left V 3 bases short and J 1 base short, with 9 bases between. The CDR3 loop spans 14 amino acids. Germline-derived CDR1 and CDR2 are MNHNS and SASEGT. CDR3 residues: CASSEGLSNTEAFF. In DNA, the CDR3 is TGTGCCAGCAGTGAGGGGCTCTCGAACACTGAAGCTTTCTTT.

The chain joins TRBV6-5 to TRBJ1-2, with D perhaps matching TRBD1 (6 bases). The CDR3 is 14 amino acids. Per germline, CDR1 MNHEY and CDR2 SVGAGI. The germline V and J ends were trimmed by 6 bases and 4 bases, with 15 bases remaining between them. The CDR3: CASRQGRASYGYTF. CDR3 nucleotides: TGTGCCAGCAGACAGGGTAGGGCAAGCTATGGCTACACCTTC.

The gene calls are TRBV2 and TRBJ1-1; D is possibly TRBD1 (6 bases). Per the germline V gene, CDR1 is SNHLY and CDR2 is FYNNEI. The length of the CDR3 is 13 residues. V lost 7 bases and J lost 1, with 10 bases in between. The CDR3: CASIIQGNTEAFF. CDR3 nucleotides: TGTGCCAGCATTATACAGGGGAACACTGAAGCTTTCTTT.

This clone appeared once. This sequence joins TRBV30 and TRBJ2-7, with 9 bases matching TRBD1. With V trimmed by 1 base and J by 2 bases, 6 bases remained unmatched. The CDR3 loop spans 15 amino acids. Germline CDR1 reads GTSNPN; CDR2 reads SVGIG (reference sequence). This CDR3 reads CAWSAVGTGPYEQYF. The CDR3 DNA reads TGTGCCTGGAGTGCTGTTGGGACAGGGCCCTACGAGCAGTACTTC. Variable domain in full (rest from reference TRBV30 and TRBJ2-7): SQTIHQWPATLVQPVGSPLSLECTVEGTSNPNLYWYRQAAGRGLQLLFYSVGIGQISSEVPQNLSASRPQDRQFILSSKKLLLSDSGFYLCAWSAVGTGPYEQYFGPGTRLTVT.

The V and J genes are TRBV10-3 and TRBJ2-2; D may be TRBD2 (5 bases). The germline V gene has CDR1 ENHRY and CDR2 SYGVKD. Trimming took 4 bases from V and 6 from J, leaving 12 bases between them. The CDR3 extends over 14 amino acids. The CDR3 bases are TGTGCCATCAGTGTACCGGGGTGGGCCGGGGAGCTGTTTTTT. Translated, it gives CAISVPGWAGELFF.

In DNA, the CDR3 is TGCGCCAGCAGCCAGGGTGGGAACACTGAAGCTTTCTTT. Its translation is CASSQGGNTEAFF. This rearrangement joins TRBV10-1 to TRBJ1-1; TRBD1 is a possible D gene (5 bases). This CDR3 is built from 13 residues. Per the germline V gene, CDR1 is WNHNN and CDR2 is SYGVQD (reference sequence). Trimming removed 6 bases from V and 1 base from J, with 9 bases in between.

This CDR3 is CASSQPGQGPDTQYF. Here the CDR3 DNA reads TGCGCCAGCAGCCAGCCGGGACAGGGGCCGGATACGCAGTATTTT. This chain connects TRBV4-1 to TRBJ2-3; 10 bases fit TRBD1. V trimming: 3 bases; J trimming: 6 bases; junction bases outside the gene matches: 6. The germline gives CDR1 MGHRA, CDR2 YSYEKL. The CDR3 length is 15 residues.

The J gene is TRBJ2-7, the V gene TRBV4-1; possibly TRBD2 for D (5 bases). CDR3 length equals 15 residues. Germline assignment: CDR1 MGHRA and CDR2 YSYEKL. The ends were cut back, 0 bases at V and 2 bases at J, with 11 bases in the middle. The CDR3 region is CASSQDETTAYEQYF. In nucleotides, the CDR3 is TGCGCCAGCAGCCAAGATGAGACTACCGCCTACGAGCAGTACTTC.

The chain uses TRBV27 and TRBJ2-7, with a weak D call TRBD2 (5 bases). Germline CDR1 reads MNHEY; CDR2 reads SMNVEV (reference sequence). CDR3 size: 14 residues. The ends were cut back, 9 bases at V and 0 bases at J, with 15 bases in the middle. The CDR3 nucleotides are TGTGCCAGTAGAGAACAAGCGGACTCCTACGAGCAGTACTTC. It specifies CASREQADSYEQYF.

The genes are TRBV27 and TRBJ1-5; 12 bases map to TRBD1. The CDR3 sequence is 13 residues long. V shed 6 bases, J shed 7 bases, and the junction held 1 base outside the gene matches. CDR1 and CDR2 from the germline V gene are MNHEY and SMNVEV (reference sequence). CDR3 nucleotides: TGTGCCAGCAGCGGGACAGGGGGCCAGCCCCAGCATTTT. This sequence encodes CASSGTGGQPQHF.

The CDR3 sequence: CASSPLAGSQNTEAFF. For the CDR3, the DNA is TGTGCCAGCAGTCCCCTGGCAGGTTCTCAGAACACTGAAGCTTTCTTT. V is TRBV27 and J is TRBJ1-1; no clear D gene. V lost 5 bases to trimming and J lost 1 base, with 17 bases between them. The germline CDR1 and CDR2 sequences are MNHEY and SMNVEV (reference sequence). The CDR3 has 16 amino acids.

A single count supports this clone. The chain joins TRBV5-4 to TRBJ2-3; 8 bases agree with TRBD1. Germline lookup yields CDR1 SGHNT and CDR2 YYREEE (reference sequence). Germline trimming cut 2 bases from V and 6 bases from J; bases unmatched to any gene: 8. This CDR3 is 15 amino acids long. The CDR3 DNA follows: TGTGCCAGCAGCTTAGCCTACAGGGGGAGGGATACGCAGTATTTT. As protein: CASSLAYRGRDTQYF.

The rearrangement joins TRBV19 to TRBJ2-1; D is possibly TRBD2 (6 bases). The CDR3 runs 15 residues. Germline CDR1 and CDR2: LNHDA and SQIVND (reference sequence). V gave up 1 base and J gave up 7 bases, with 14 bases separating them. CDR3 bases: TGTGCCAGTAGTATAGGATCGGGGGTCGGGAATGAGCAGTTCTTC. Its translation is CASSIGSGVGNEQFF. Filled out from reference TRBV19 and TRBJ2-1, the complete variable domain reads DGGITQSPKYLFRKEGQNVTLSCEQNLNHDAMYWYRQDPGQGLRLIYYSQIVNDFQKGDIAEGYSVSREKKESFPLTVTSAQKNPTAFYLCASSIGSGVGNEQFFGPGTRLTVL.

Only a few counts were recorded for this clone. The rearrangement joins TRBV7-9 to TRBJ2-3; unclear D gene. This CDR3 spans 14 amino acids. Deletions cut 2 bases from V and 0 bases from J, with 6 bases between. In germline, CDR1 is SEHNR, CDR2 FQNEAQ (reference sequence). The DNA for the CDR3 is TGTGCCAGCAGCTTACAGACAAGCACAGATACGCAGTATTTT. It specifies CASSLQTSTDTQYF.